The entry below gives a single T cell receptor (beta chain) sequence along with its context. The antigen is undetermined. Sequencing used immunoSEQ multiplex PCR; TCRdb keeps in-frame clones, though not all of them. The table shows around 67,000 clones, with roughly nine tenths occurring only once. This specimen comes from a study of OX40 agonist ivuxolimab in advanced cancers. The germline V gene encodes CDR1 MNHNS and CDR2 SASEGT. V shed 8 bases and J shed 4 bases, with 7 bases lying between them. CDR3 length equals 11 residues. The study, taken as a whole, reports: The expanded peripheral T cells' antigen specificity was not determined.

Autoimmune disease history or systemic immunosuppression led to patients being barred. The material sequenced was CD4+ or CD8+ T cells sorted from blood, taken in a trial of the OX40 agonist ivuxolimab. V and J are TRBV6-1 and TRBJ2-3; D is unresolved. The receptor's source is an adult with an advanced solid tumor such as melanoma, head and neck, liver or kidney cancer. CDR3 nucleotides: TGTGCCAGCGGGTTGGCAGATACGCAGTATTTT. It translates to CASGLADTQYF.